This is a list of T cell receptor beta chains from one sample in a study of human T cells and chemical hapten exposure. One entry per CDR3 protein results from TCRdb running MiXCR on the RACE reads. Of 65,000 to 85,000 distinct CDR3 sequences in the sample, 12% are singletons; the top ten hold around 3.2%. Sequenced here: whole blood, sampled in connection with sensitization to the hapten diphenylcyclopropenone (DPC). These receptors all stem from a woman aged 55 to 70 with alopecia areata. Some clones in this sample may be carry-over from other donors' samples. CDR3s include the opening cysteine and the closing phenylalanine or tryptophan. A D gene is named only where the DNA matches it firmly. Clone size is shown for a subset of rows, as once, few, many or a class of expanded clone.

>-|TRBJ2-7|few|TRBV9
CASSVGLAIHEQYF
TGTGCCAGCAGCGTAGGGCTAGCGATCCACGAGCAGTACTTC
>TRBD1|TRBJ1-6|-|TRBV20-1
CSAREATGQDYSPLHF
TGCAGTGCTAGAGAAGCGACAGGGCAGGACTATTCACCCCTCCACTTT
>-|TRBJ1-1|-|TRBV9
CASSSLGNTEAFF
TGTGCCAGCAGCTCCTTAGGGAACACTGAAGCTTTCTTT
>-|TRBJ2-3|few|TRBV19
CASNQRSRTDTQYF
TGTGCCAGTAATCAGCGGAGCCGCACAGATACGCAGTATTTT
>-|TRBJ1-5|many|TRBV11-2
CASSLDRGNQPQHF
TGTGCCAGCAGCTTAGACAGGGGCAATCAGCCCCAGCATTTT
>-|TRBJ1-5|-|TRBV7-2
CASSLVGSYSNQPQHF
TGTGCCAGCAGCTTAGTTGGGTCTTATAGCAATCAGCCCCAGCATTTT
>TRBD1|TRBJ1-5|-|TRBV6-1
CANQGDGNQPQHF
TGTGCCAATCAGGGGGACGGTAATCAGCCCCAGCATTTT
>-|TRBJ1-1|-|TRBV20-1
CSAPEAGLETEAFF
TGCAGTGCACCAGAGGCAGGATTGGAGACTGAAGCTTTCTTT
>TRBD1|TRBJ2-7|many|TRBV10-2
CASRSGTGSYEQYF
TGCGCCAGCAGGTCCGGGACAGGGAGTTACGAGCAGTACTTC
>-|TRBJ2-1|many|TRBV30
CAWNRRRPDFKFF
TGTGCCTGGAACCGCCGGCGTCCGGATTTCAAGTTCTTC
>TRBD1|TRBJ2-1|few|TRBV7-2
CASSLVWDRGGSEQFF
TGTGCCAGCAGCTTAGTTTGGGACAGGGGAGGATCTGAGCAGTTCTTC
>TRBD2|TRBJ2-1|many|TRBV12-3/TRBV12-4
CASSTQAGGLSNEQFF
TGTGCCAGCAGTACCCAAGCGGGGGGGCTTTCGAATGAGCAGTTCTTC
>-|TRBJ2-5|many|TRBV4-1
CASSQGIEETQYF
TGCGCCAGCAGCCAAGGGATCGAAGAGACCCAGTACTTC
>-|TRBJ2-5|-|TRBV29-1
CSVAGSETQYF
TGCAGCGTTGCCGGGTCAGAGACCCAGTACTTC
>TRBD1|TRBJ1-2|many|TRBV5-6
CASSMGQGPYGYTF
TGTGCCAGCAGCATGGGACAGGGACCCTATGGCTACACCTTC
>-|TRBJ1-1|-|TRBV10-3
CAISFGLLNTEAFF
TGTGCCATCAGTTTCGGTCTCCTGAACACTGAAGCTTTCTTT
>-|TRBJ2-1|many|TRBV3-1
CASSQDTTSYNEQFF
TGTGCCAGCAGCCAAGACACTACCTCCTACAATGAGCAGTTCTTC
>TRBD1|TRBJ2-2|many|TRBV29-1
CSVVTQQGTGELFF
TGCAGCGTTGTGACCCAACAGGGGACCGGGGAGCTGTTTTTT
>TRBD2|TRBJ2-3|-|TRBV5-1
CASSSAGVSTDTQYF
TGCGCCAGCAGTTCAGCGGGGGTGAGCACAGATACGCAGTATTTT
>-|TRBJ1-2|few|TRBV29-1
CSVGQSNYGYTF
TGCAGCGTTGGACAGAGTAACTATGGCTACACCTTC
>TRBD2|TRBJ2-3|many|TRBV7-2
CASSLGVSGVGQYF
TGTGCCAGCAGCTTAGGGGTTAGCGGGGTCGGGCAGTATTTT
>-|TRBJ2-3|many|TRBV5-4
CASSYPFGRGSDTQYF
TGTGCCAGCAGTTACCCTTTTGGGAGGGGGTCAGATACGCAGTATTTT
>TRBD2|TRBJ2-3|-|TRBV6-1
CATTRASGGDTQYF
TGTGCCACCACCAGGGCTAGCGGGGGGGATACGCAGTATTTT
>-|TRBJ1-1|many|TRBV9
CASSVIDSRTIEAFF
TGTGCCAGCAGCGTTATAGACAGCCGAACAATTGAAGCTTTCTTT
>-|TRBJ1-4|-|TRBV13
CASARADRGEKLFF
TGTGCCAGCGCCCGGGCAGATCGTGGTGAAAAACTGTTTTTT
>TRBD1|TRBJ1-2|many|TRBV5-6
CASRLQGDGYTF
TGTGCCAGCAGGCTACAGGGGGATGGCTACACCTTC
>-|TRBJ1-2|-|TRBV18
CASTLAGVNIGYTF
TGTGCCAGCACCCTGGCAGGGGTGAATATTGGCTACACCTTC
>TRBD1|TRBJ2-2|few|TRBV5-1
CASSIQGTGELFF
TGCGCCAGCAGCATACAGGGGACCGGGGAGCTGTTTTTT
>TRBD1|TRBJ1-1|many|TRBV11-2
CASSLGDRESSF
TGTGCCAGCAGCTTAGGAGACAGGGAGAGTTCGTTT
>-|TRBJ2-1|-|TRBV3-1
CASSHWPGVVEQFF
TGTGCCAGCAGCCACTGGCCAGGGGTGGTTGAGCAGTTCTTC
>-|TRBJ1-5|many|TRBV9
CASSVGMDQPQHF
TGTGCCAGCAGCGTAGGGATGGATCAGCCCCAGCATTTT
>-|TRBJ1-5|-|TRBV2
CASREGSNSNQPQHF
TGTGCCAGCAGGGAGGGTAGTAATAGCAATCAGCCCCAGCATTTT
>-|TRBJ1-1|many|TRBV7-2
CASSLSGYTEAFF
TGTGCCAGCAGCTTATCGGGCTACACTGAAGCTTTCTTT
>-|TRBJ2-7|-|TRBV7-9
CASSLVAGPYEQYF
TGTGCCAGCAGCTTAGTGGCAGGTCCTTACGAGCAGTACTTC
>-|TRBJ2-3|-|TRBV20-1
CSARAGADTQYF
TGCAGTGCTAGAGCGGGGGCAGATACGCAGTATTTT
>-|TRBJ1-2|few|TRBV10-3
CAISEGRAGYGYTF
TGTGCCATCAGTGAGGGCAGGGCAGGCTATGGCTACACCTTC
>TRBD1|TRBJ1-2|-|TRBV12-3/TRBV12-4
CASRLTGGLSHTF
TGTGCCAGCAGATTAACAGGGGGCCTTAGTCACACCTTC
>TRBD1|TRBJ1-5|-|TRBV9
CASSAGGSNQPQHF
TGTGCCAGCAGCGCAGGGGGTAGCAATCAGCCCCAGCATTTT
>TRBD2|TRBJ2-3|-|TRBV20-1
CSAGVGGALDTQYF
TGCAGTGCCGGGGTCGGGGGGGCCTTAGATACGCAGTATTTT
>TRBD2|TRBJ2-3|many|TRBV6-5
CASSYSSSGVGTDTQYF
TGTGCCAGCAGTTACTCTTCCAGCGGGGTTGGGACAGATACGCAGTATTTT
>TRBD1|TRBJ1-4|many|TRBV7-6
CASSPRTGLDQRNEKLFF
TGTGCCAGCAGCCCCCGGACAGGGCTTGATCAGCGCAATGAAAAACTGTTTTTT
>-|TRBJ2-2|many|TRBV18
CASSLQDNTGELFF
TGTGCCAGCTCACTACAGGATAACACCGGGGAGCTGTTTTTT
>-|TRBJ2-3|many|TRBV20-1
CSAQRISGITDTQYF
TGCAGTGCTCAGAGGATTAGCGGAATCACAGATACGCAGTATTTT
>-|TRBJ1-5|many|TRBV29-1
CSVGGGLQPQHF
TGCAGCGTAGGAGGCGGTTTGCAGCCCCAGCATTTT
>TRBD1|TRBJ2-1|many|TRBV7-6
CASSFQGQGAEQFF
TGTGCCAGCAGCTTCCAGGGACAGGGCGCCGAGCAGTTCTTC
>-|TRBJ1-2|many|TRBV7-9
CASSPPEGAYGYTF
TGTGCCAGCAGCCCCCCCGAGGGCGCCTATGGCTACACCTTC
>-|TRBJ1-5|-|TRBV4-2
CASSQDLNQPQHF
TGTGCCAGCAGCCAGGACTTGAATCAGCCCCAGCATTTT
>-|TRBJ2-7|many|TRBV5-1
CASSLGGGSTAYEQYF
TGCGCCAGCAGCTTGGGGGGAGGATCAACCGCCTACGAGCAGTACTTC
>TRBD1|TRBJ1-1|many|TRBV18
CASSRSTGWIEAFF
TGTGCCAGCTCTCGATCGACAGGGTGGATTGAAGCTTTCTTT
>TRBD1|TRBJ2-2|few|TRBV6-6
CASSRQGGGTGELFF
TGTGCCAGCAGTCGACAGGGGGGCGGCACCGGGGAGCTGTTTTTT
>-|TRBJ1-5|many|TRBV12-3/TRBV12-4
CASSLPNQPQHF
TGTGCCAGCAGTCTACCGAATCAGCCCCAGCATTTT
>-|TRBJ1-1|many|TRBV29-1
CSAGRYPEAFF
TGCAGCGCGGGACGTTACCCTGAAGCTTTCTTT
>-|TRBJ2-3|many|TRBV7-2
CASSFSGAGADTQYF
TGTGCCAGCAGCTTCTCAGGGGCTGGGGCAGATACGCAGTATTTT
>-|TRBJ2-1|many|TRBV18
CASSPIQGARNEQFF
TGTGCCAGCTCACCAATACAGGGTGCGAGGAATGAGCAGTTCTTC
>TRBD2|TRBJ2-5|many|TRBV3-1
CASSQGSGGPQYF
TGTGCCAGCAGCCAGGGTAGCGGGGGGCCCCAGTACTTC